The source of this T cell receptor (beta chain) is a study of cytomegalovirus exposure and HLA in healthy donors. Study-level findings and limits: Earlier analysis yielded a pattern in which most TCR beta V segments were productive about 90% or about 30% of the time. In vitro data verified a few CMV-associated chains as specific for CMV antigens.

PCR was performed using 60 Vbeta and 13 Jbeta primers. Sequencing was performed with immunoSEQ multiplex PCR; in TCRdb, only in-frame clones are kept and a portion is missing. The top ten clones hold about 5% of a sample with around 190,000 clones, about 69% of them seen once. In this sample, this clone turned up a few times. Its antigen is currently unknown. The CDR3 sequence is 13 residues long. Per the germline V gene, CDR1 is MGHDK and CDR2 is SYGVNS. Trimming took 4 bases from V and 4 from J, leaving 10 bases between them. Sequencing used PBMCs. The V call is TRBV25-1, the J call TRBJ2-5, with a tentative D call TRBD2 (7 bases). The TCR comes from a man under 40 in good health and CMV-seropositive. The CDR3 is CASSVAGAETQYF. In DNA form, the CDR3 reads TGTGCCAGCAGTGTTGCGGGGGCAGAGACCCAGTACTTC. Looking up the rest from reference TRBV25-1 and TRBJ2-5 gives the full variable domain: EADIYQTPRYLVIGTGKKITLECSQTMGHDKMYWYQQDPGMELHLIHYSYGVNSTEKGDLSSESTVSRIRTEHFPLTLESARPSHTSQYLCASSVAGAETQYFGPGTRLLVL.